Following are 7 T cell receptor beta chains from one sample sequenced in a study of cytomegalovirus exposure and HLA in healthy donors. PCR amplification relied on 60 Vbeta primers (plus 13 Jbeta primers). Data came from immunoSEQ multiplex PCR; TCRdb stores just in-frame clones and leaves some out. The table records some 100,000 clones, roughly 77% of them present only once. Sequenced sample: PBMCs. These receptors originate from a man aged 45-65 years in good health and CMV-seropositive.

V gene TRBV29-1 combines with J gene TRBJ2-3; TRBD2 aligns across 13 bases. Germline V lookup: CDR1 SQVTM, CDR2 ANQGSEA. The ends lost 4 bases at V and 3 bases at J; junction bases unmatched: 4. The CDR3 totals 15 residues. CDR3 bases: TGCAGCGTTGGGACTAGCGGGAGTTTTACAGATACGCAGTATTTT. It encodes CSVGTSGSFTDTQYF.

In DNA, the CDR3 is TGCGCCAGCAGCTTGGCCCTCGGGGGGTCCGGCACTGAAGCTTTCTTT. This codes for CASSLALGGSGTEAFF. This chain joins TRBV5-1 and TRBJ1-1; D may be TRBD1 (5 bases). The CDR3 extends over 16 amino acids. Germline CDR1 reads SGHRS; CDR2 reads YFSETQ. Trimming took 0 bases from V and 4 from J, leaving 16 bases between them. The variable domain in full, completed from reference TRBV5-1 and TRBJ1-1, reads KAGVTQTPRYLIKTRGQQVTLSCSPISGHRSVSWYQQTPGQGLQFLFEYFSETQRNKGNFPGRFSGRQFSNSRSEMNVSTLELGDSALYLCASSLALGGSGTEAFFGQGTRLTVV.

This rearrangement joins TRBV7-9 to TRBJ1-2; a possible D gene is TRBD1 (6 bases). Germline-derived CDR1 and CDR2 are SEHNR and FQNEAQ (reference sequence). Trimming pared 4 bases from V and 3 bases from J, leaving 12 bases between. The CDR3 consists of 14 residues. The CDR3 here is CASSSADRYYGYTF. The CDR3, as DNA: TGTGCCAGCAGCTCAGCGGACAGATACTATGGCTACACCTTC.

The genes are TRBV7-8 and TRBJ2-7, with 7 positions matching TRBD2. Per germline, CDR1 SGHVS and CDR2 FQNEAQ. V gave up 6 bases and J gave up 2 bases; unmatched junction bases: 10. The CDR3 covers 15 residues. CDR3 residues: CASSPSPGTTYEQYF. In DNA, the CDR3 is TGTGCCAGCAGTCCCAGCCCCGGGACTACCTACGAGCAGTACTTC.

This clone was seen just once. This chain uses TRBV2 with TRBJ1-4; D not certain. Germline loops: CDR1 SNHLY, CDR2 FYNNEI. The ends were cut back, 2 bases at V and 3 bases at J, with 7 bases in the middle. This CDR3 comprises 14 residues. CDR3 protein: CASSEWEANEKLFF. CDR3 nucleotides: TGTGCCAGCAGTGAATGGGAGGCTAATGAAAAACTGTTTTTT.

This clone was counted only a few times. The chain is built from TRBV30 and TRBJ1-1; unclear D gene. Deletions cut 8 bases from V and 2 bases from J, with 12 bases between. CDR3 length: 12 amino acids. The germline gives CDR1 GTSNPN, CDR2 SVGIG (reference sequence). This CDR3 is CAGGKPNTEAFF. CDR3 DNA: TGTGCCGGAGGCAAACCTAACACTGAAGCTTTCTTT. Filled out from reference TRBV30 and TRBJ1-1, the complete variable domain reads SQTIHQWPATLVQPVGSPLSLECTVEGTSNPNLYWYRQAAGRGLQLLFYSVGIGQISSEVPQNLSASRPQDRQFILSSKKLLLSDSGFYLCAGGKPNTEAFFGQGTRLTVV.

The chain recombines TRBV5-1 with TRBJ2-7, with 7 nucleotides matching TRBD2. This CDR3 has 14 amino acids. Germline lookup yields CDR1 SGHRS and CDR2 YFSETQ. V was clipped by 1 base and J by 7 bases; unmatched bases: 8. In nucleotides, the CDR3 is TGCGCCAGCAGCTTGTTAGAGCGGGAAGGGGAGCAGTACTTC. Amino acids: CASSLLEREGEQYF. The whole variable domain, filled in from reference TRBV5-1 and TRBJ2-7, reads KAGVTQTPRYLIKTRGQQVTLSCSPISGHRSVSWYQQTPGQGLQFLFEYFSETQRNKGNFPGRFSGRQFSNSRSEMNVSTLELGDSALYLCASSLLEREGEQYFGPGTRLTVT.